One and the same sample provided the 29 T cell receptor beta chains below, sequenced in a study of identifying expanded T cells in peripheral blood. TCRdb's copy holds only in-frame clones and misses some; the assay was immunoSEQ multiplex PCR. This sample has some 78,000 clones, with 88% found just once. Sequencing was performed on blood. The source is a person aged 18-69 years in good health.

The CDR3 region is CASSPRTSGTDTQYF. The CDR3 DNA follows: TGCGCCAGCAGCCCGAGGACTAGCGGTACAGATACGCAGTATTTT. The chain couples TRBV5-1 to TRBJ2-3; 10 bases align to TRBD2. CDR1 SGHRS and CDR2 YFSETQ come from the germline V gene. Trimming cost V 4 bases and J 3 bases; bases outside gene matches: 5. The CDR3 consists of 15 residues.

The genes are TRBV19 and TRBJ2-1, with 7 bases lining up with TRBD2. CDR1 is LNHDA, CDR2 SQIVND, per germline (reference sequence). With V trimmed by 8 bases and J by 11 bases, 18 bases remained unmatched. The CDR3 has 15 amino acids. CDR3 in amino acids: CASSSTGGLGRKQFF. CDR3 bases: TGTGCCAGTTCTTCGACCGGGGGGTTGGGAAGAAAGCAGTTCTTC.

The V and J genes are TRBV11-3 and TRBJ2-1, with 9 positions matching TRBD1. With V trimmed by 0 bases and J by 5 bases, 2 bases remained unmatched. CDR1 is SGHNT, CDR2 YENEEA, per germline. The CDR3 extends over 15 amino acids. The chain's CDR3 is CASSLEQGANNEQFF. In DNA form, the CDR3 reads TGTGCCAGCAGCTTAGAACAGGGGGCAAACAATGAGCAGTTCTTC.

The V and J genes are TRBV29-1 and TRBJ1-1, with TRBD1 identical over 11 bases. The ends lost 7 bases at V and 3 bases at J; junction bases unmatched: 1. Germline V CDR1 and CDR2: SQVTM, ANQGSEA. The CDR3 contains 12 residues. The chain's CDR3 is CSGGQGDTEAFF. In DNA, the CDR3 is TGCAGCGGGGGACAGGGGGACACTGAAGCTTTCTTT. The variable domain in full, with the rest retrieved from reference TRBV29-1 and TRBJ1-1, is SAVISQKPSRDICQRGTSLTIQCQVDSQVTMMFWYRQQPGQSLTLIATANQGSEATYESGFVIDKFPISRPNLTFSTLTVSNMSPEDSSIYLCSGGQGDTEAFFGQGTRLTVV.

This rearrangement joins TRBV5-4 to TRBJ1-2, with D hard to call. The CDR3 runs 14 residues. Looked up from germline, CDR1 is SGHNT and CDR2 is YYREEE (reference sequence). V shed 5 bases and J shed 3 bases, with 14 bases lying between them. This CDR3 is CASRNVNSDYGYTF. CDR3 DNA sequence: TGTGCCAGCAGGAACGTAAATTCCGACTATGGCTACACCTTC. The full variable domain, in which reference TRBV5-4 and TRBJ1-2 provide the parts outside the CDR3, is ETGVTQSPTHLIKTRGQQVTLRCSSQSGHNTVSWYQQALGQGPQFIFQYYREEENGRGNFPPRFSGLQFPNYSSELNVNALELDDSALYLCASRNVNSDYGYTFGSGTRLTVV.

The chain recombines TRBV5-6 with TRBJ2-3; D might be TRBD1 (7 bases). With 4 bases removed from V and 1 base from J, the gap between germline ends came to 19 bases. The length of the CDR3 is 17 residues. CDR1 is SGHDT, CDR2 YYEEEE, per germline. CDR3 in amino acids: CASSAKVGGQRTDTQYF. CDR3 DNA sequence: TGTGCCAGCAGCGCTAAGGTGGGGGGACAGCGCACAGATACGCAGTATTTT.

The rearrangement joins TRBV5-1 to TRBJ2-5; the D is unclear. The germline V gene has CDR1 SGHRS and CDR2 YFSETQ. This CDR3 is built from 15 residues. Trimming cost V 1 base and J 2 bases, with 12 bases left between them. In DNA, the CDR3 is TGCGCCAGCAGCTTGTTTTTTGGGGTACAAGAGACCCAGTACTTC. Translated: CASSLFFGVQETQYF. Combining the CDR3 with reference TRBV5-1 and TRBJ2-5 gives the whole variable domain KAGVTQTPRYLIKTRGQQVTLSCSPISGHRSVSWYQQTPGQGLQFLFEYFSETQRNKGNFPGRFSGRQFSNSRSEMNVSTLELGDSALYLCASSLFFGVQETQYFGPGTRLLVL.

This sequence joins TRBV19 and TRBJ2-5; TRBD2 is a possible D gene (6 bases). Germline V gives CDR1 LNHDA, CDR2 SQIVND (reference sequence). The CDR3 is 16 residues long. Deletions cut 4 bases from V and 4 bases from J, with 19 bases between. CDR3 DNA sequence: TGTGCCAGTAGTAGAGGACCTAGCGAACGACGAGAGACCCAGTACTTC. Encoded protein: CASSRGPSERRETQYF.

The sample holds one count of this clone. The chain employs TRBV7-2 and TRBJ2-3; D not certain. Germline V gives CDR1 SGHTA, CDR2 FQGNSA. The CDR3 sequence is 15 residues long. Trimming took 3 bases from V and 6 from J, leaving 16 bases between them. The CDR3 reads CASSFMVYAGDTQYF. The DNA for the CDR3 is TGTGCCAGCAGCTTTATGGTTTACGCTGGGGATACGCAGTATTTT. The variable domain in full, with the rest retrieved from reference TRBV7-2 and TRBJ2-3, is GAGVSQSPSNKVTEKGKDVELRCDPISGHTALYWYRQSLGQGLEFLIYFQGNSAPDKSGLPSDRFSAERTGGSVSTLTIQRTQQEDSAVYLCASSFMVYAGDTQYFGPGTRLTVL.

Regarding this clone: Other DNA sequences within the sample encode an identical CDR3. The V call is TRBV6-6, the J call TRBJ2-1, with 9 bases lining up with TRBD2. The CDR3 runs to 15 residues. Trimming removed 6 bases from V and 3 bases from J; junction bases left unmatched: 6. The germline gives CDR1 MNHNY, CDR2 SVGAGI (reference sequence). The CDR3 nucleotides are TGTGCCAGCAGCCCCGAACTAGCGGGCTACAATGAGCAGTTCTTC. Translated: CASSPELAGYNEQFF.

This rearrangement joins TRBV10-3 to TRBJ2-3, with TRBD2 matching 11 bases. Germline CDR1 ENHRY, CDR2 SYGVKD. With V trimmed by 6 bases and J by 2 bases, 10 bases remained unmatched. The CDR3 is made up of 17 amino acids. The CDR3 loop reads CAIRATSGGANTDTQYF. The CDR3 DNA is TGTGCCATCAGGGCTACTAGCGGGGGTGCCAACACAGATACGCAGTATTTT.

The V gene is TRBV29-1, the J gene TRBJ1-1, with 7 bases fitting TRBD1. Germline V lookup: CDR1 SQVTM, CDR2 ANQGSEA. Trimming cost V 6 bases and J 3 bases; bases outside gene matches: 7. The CDR3 contains 13 residues. The CDR3, as DNA: TGCAGCGTGCGACCTAGGGGGCACACTGAAGCTTTCTTT. The encoded protein is CSVRPRGHTEAFF.

This chain joins TRBV5-6 and TRBJ2-7; no clear D gene. This CDR3 has 12 amino acids. V lost 1 base to trimming and J lost 2 bases, with 4 bases between them. CDR1 SGHDT and CDR2 YYEEEE come from the germline V gene. CDR3 DNA sequence: TGTGCCAGCAGCTTGCCCGCCTACGAGCAGTACTTC. Its protein is CASSLPAYEQYF. The full variable domain, in which reference TRBV5-6 and TRBJ2-7 provide the parts outside the CDR3, is DAGVTQSPTHLIKTRGQQVTLRCSPKSGHDTVSWYQQALGQGPQFIFQYYEEEERQRGNFPDRFSGHQFPNYSSELNVNALLLGDSALYLCASSLPAYEQYFGPGTRLTVT.

The J gene is TRBJ2-2, the V gene TRBV11-2; no definite D call. V shed 1 base and J shed 0 bases, with 6 bases lying between them. The CDR3 length is 15 residues. Germline V gives CDR1 SGHAT, CDR2 FQNNGV. This CDR3 is CASSLGQTNTGELFF. CDR3 bases: TGTGCCAGCAGCTTAGGGCAGACGAACACCGGGGAGCTGTTTTTT.

The V and J genes are TRBV5-5 and TRBJ2-7; D possibly corresponds to TRBD1 (6 bases). Germline V lookup: CDR1 SGHKS, CDR2 YYEKEE (reference sequence). The CDR3 runs to 14 residues. Trimming stripped 4 bases from V and 4 bases from J, with 15 bases between. Written as DNA, the CDR3 is TGTGCCAGCAGCCCCCGAGACAGGTTATACGAGCAGTACTTC. It specifies CASSPRDRLYEQYF.

This sequence joins TRBV7-2 and TRBJ1-3; 9 nucleotides agree with TRBD1. V was clipped by 2 bases and J by 0 bases; unmatched bases: 8. The germline V gene has CDR1 SGHTA and CDR2 FQGNSA. This CDR3 has 18 residues. CDR3 sequence reads: CASSLRGQGPFSGNTIYF. The CDR3 DNA is TGTGCCAGCAGCTTAAGGGGACAGGGACCCTTCTCTGGAAACACCATATATTTT. The complete variable domain, with remaining parts taken from reference TRBV7-2 and TRBJ1-3, reads GAGVSQSPSNKVTEKGKDVELRCDPISGHTALYWYRQSLGQGLEFLIYFQGNSAPDKSGLPSDRFSAERTGGSVSTLTIQRTQQEDSAVYLCASSLRGQGPFSGNTIYFGEGSWLTVV.

Concerning this clone: An end of the junction differs from the germline gene, which may be a read error. The chain combines TRBV7-8 with TRBJ2-7; 9 positions agree with TRBD1. The germline CDR1 and CDR2 sequences are SGHVS and FQNEAQ. The CDR3 totals 12 residues. In nucleotides, the CDR3 is TGTGCCAGCAGCTTATTAGGACGGGACAGGGCCTTC. Protein: CASSLLGRDRAF. The entire variable domain, with the rest obtained from reference TRBV7-8 and TRBJ2-7, is as follows: GAGVSQSPRYKVAKRGQDVALRCDPISGHVSLFWYQQALGQGPEFLTYFQNEAQLDKSGLPSDRFFAERPEGSVSTLKIQRTQQEDSAVYLCASSLLGRDRAFGPGTRLTVT.

CDR3 DNA sequence: TGTGCCAGTAGTAACTCCAGGGGGAGTATTGATACGCAGTATTTT. As protein: CASSNSRGSIDTQYF. The chain has TRBV19 and TRBJ2-3; TRBD1 aligns across 7 bases. V dropped 4 bases and J dropped 6; count of bases not matched to a gene: 10. This CDR3 is 15 amino acids long. CDR1 and CDR2 (germline): LNHDA, SQIVND (reference sequence).

V gene TRBV9 combines with J gene TRBJ1-6, with TRBD1 matching over 7 bases. The length of the CDR3 is 15 residues. The V gene end was trimmed by 4 bases and the J gene end by 10 bases; junction bases not matched to a gene: 11. Germline V gene lookup returns CDR1 SGDLS and CDR2 YYNGEE. The CDR3 loop reads CASSSRGQVFSPLHF. The CDR3 DNA reads TGTGCCAGCAGCTCCCGCGGACAGGTGTTCTCACCCCTCCACTTT.

This chain connects TRBV4-3 to TRBJ1-2; no clear D. The CDR3 is 14 residues long. V dropped 6 bases and J dropped 3 bases, with 14 bases sitting between them. Per the germline V gene, CDR1 is LGHNA and CDR2 is YSLEER. The CDR3 sequence: CASSRAKMDYGYTF. CDR3 coding DNA: TGCGCCAGCAGTCGGGCTAAAATGGACTATGGCTACACCTTC.

CDR3 amino acids: CASSPAASRAYEQYF. The DNA of the CDR3 is TGTGCCAGCTCACCCGCCGCTAGCCGGGCCTACGAGCAGTACTTC. This chain connects TRBV18 to TRBJ2-7, with D maybe TRBD2 (5 bases). The CDR3 has 15 amino acids. Per the germline V gene, CDR1 is KGHSH and CDR2 is LQKENI. The V gene lost 3 bases and the J gene lost 2 bases, with 14 bases spanning the gap.

J is TRBJ2-3 and V is TRBV7-2, with D perhaps TRBD1 (5 bases). Trimming removed 1 base from V and 6 bases from J, with 14 bases in between. The CDR3 runs to 15 residues. The germline CDR1 and CDR2 sequences are SGHTA and FQGNSA. CDR3 sequence reads: CASSLVVGAGDTQYF. The CDR3 nucleotides read TGTGCCAGCAGCTTAGTGGTAGGGGCCGGGGATACGCAGTATTTT.

The chain is built from TRBV6-6 and TRBJ1-2; D possibly corresponds to TRBD1 (6 bases). Trimming shortened V by 0 bases and J by 3 bases, and 14 bases separated the two germline ends. From germline, CDR1 is MNHNY and CDR2 SVGAGI (reference sequence). The CDR3 loop spans 16 amino acids. In nucleotides, the CDR3 is TGTGCCAGCAGTTACTCGGGGGGGGCGCACGACTATGGCTACACCTTC. It encodes CASSYSGGAHDYGYTF.

This clone came up once. CDR3 residues: CASSMDRGATDTQYF. CDR3 coding DNA: TGTGCCAGTAGTATGGACAGGGGGGCCACAGATACGCAGTATTTT. The chain uses TRBV19 and TRBJ2-3; 10 bases map to TRBD1. The CDR3 runs to 15 residues. Germline loops: CDR1 LNHDA, CDR2 SQIVND (reference sequence). V lost 3 bases, J lost 2 bases, and 2 bases stayed unmatched.

This clone was detected a few times. The V gene is TRBV27, the J gene TRBJ2-3; the match to TRBD2 covers 13 bases. With V trimmed by 8 bases and J by 1 base, 6 bases remained unmatched. Germline CDR1 MNHEY, CDR2 SMNVEV (reference sequence). The CDR3 runs to 16 residues. CDR3 DNA: TGTGCCAGCGGGGGACTAGCGGGGAGACGCACAGATACGCAGTATTTT. Encoded protein: CASGGLAGRRTDTQYF.

This sequence joins TRBV6-6 and TRBJ1-5; TRBD1 matches at 9 bases. After removal of 1 base from V and 4 bases from J, the junction contained 2 bases not matched to a gene. Germline loops: CDR1 MNHNY, CDR2 SVGAGI (reference sequence). This CDR3 has 15 residues. The CDR3 region is CASSYLGQGNQPQHF. As DNA, the CDR3 is TGTGCCAGCAGTTACTTGGGACAGGGTAATCAGCCCCAGCATTTT.

In its sample, this clone was seen once. The chain is built from TRBV29-1 and TRBJ2-7; TRBD1 is a possible D gene (5 bases). This CDR3 contains 12 residues. Germline V CDR1 and CDR2: SQVTM, ANQGSEA. Trimming cost V 4 bases and J 2 bases, with 9 bases left between them. The DNA of the CDR3 is TGCAGCGTTGTAGACAGAGCCTACGAGCAGTACTTC. This codes for CSVVDRAYEQYF.

This rearrangement joins TRBV7-9 to TRBJ1-5; TRBD1 might be the D (6 bases). The V end lost 2 bases, the J end lost 0 bases, and 11 bases lay between the germline ends. From germline, CDR1 is SEHNR and CDR2 FQNEAQ (reference sequence). The CDR3 is 16 residues long. Written as DNA, the CDR3 is TGTGCCAGCAGCTTATGGGGCAGGGGTAGCAATCAGCCCCAGCATTTT. Translation: CASSLWGRGSNQPQHF.

The chain couples TRBV19 to TRBJ2-5, with D maybe TRBD1 (5 bases). The CDR3 runs 14 residues. CDR1 and CDR2 from the germline V gene are LNHDA and SQIVND (reference sequence). Trimming removed 3 bases from V and 4 bases from J, with 12 bases in between. The DNA for the CDR3 is TGTGCCAGTAGTATGACGGCAGGGTCAGAGACCCAGTACTTC. It translates to CASSMTAGSETQYF.